This section outlines one TCR beta chain sequence together with its context. Its antigen is currently not known. Per-nucleotide qualities are absent, and no much larger clonotype sits a single base away. Cut back by 2 bases and 5 bases, the V and J ends lie 8 bases apart. The CDR1 and CDR2 encoded by the germline V gene are KGHSH and LQKENI. The CDR3 starts with the cysteine, ends with the phenylalanine, and has 13 residues. The entry retains the CDR3 DNA only, 39 bases that are in frame from base 1. This sample was included in a study of cytomegalovirus exposure and HLA in healthy donors (TCRdb year 2017). Background for the entire study: The roughly 650 repertoires of the first cohort and the roughly 110 validation repertoires were produced on the same platform, according to a later analysis. To predict cytomegalovirus infection status, the study combined high-throughput TCR immunosequencing, statistical association of individual TCRs with disease status, and machine learning. Besides the first cohort of hundreds of subjects, a separate validation cohort made up of roughly 120 different subjects was used. The study aimed to test whether cataloging public T cell receptors could reveal signatures of past pathogen exposure. Results and caveats for the whole study, not just this receptor: Most TCR sequences were seen in very few donors, while some public TCRs were found in many individuals. A few of the identified cytomegalovirus-associated TCR beta chains were confirmed in vitro to be specific for cytomegalovirus antigens. The authors suggested that the approach could potentially be generalized to other disease states and immunological phenotypes. Cytomegalovirus status was reported to be diagnosed by the classifier with high specificity and sensitivity in both the original and validation cohorts. A later analysis found that TCRs clustered in the first cohort also tended to co-occur in the 110 or so validation repertoires, with more than 90% of cluster scores above 0. In the study, approximately 160 TCR beta chains were listed as associated with cytomegalovirus. The validation cohort had no HLA typing available for a later analysis, so co-occurrence within that cohort was assessed over all 120 or so repertoires.

The method behind the library was the immunoSEQ multiplex PCR assay. Processing in the source paper ran as follows. To diagnose cytomegalovirus status from the catalog of TCR beta chain sequences, a statistical classification framework was built. Here the immuneACCESS table is served through TCRdb, limited to in-frame sequences with V and J called. Missing clones are a known gap in these copies; in checked studies unresolved V genes cover under half, and the rest lacks a known reason. That table gives V, J and clone size, and the DNA gave D and trimming. Within this sample are some 210,000 clones, with approximately 87% of them counted one time only. The ten largest clones add up to less than 7% of the sample. Separate from the roughly 650-subject first cohort, the validation cohort of roughly 110 subjects was the group to which the donors belonged.

Sequenced sample: PBMCs. The TCR originated in a woman aged 18-35 years in good health and CMV-seronegative. The chain uses TRBV18 and TRBJ2-3; a confident D gene designation cannot be given. The DNA is TGTGCCAGCTCACCAGATGGGATAGATACGCAGTATTTT. It translates as CASSPDGIDTQYF.